The sequence of this T cell receptor (beta chain) was determined in a study of blood T cell repertoires in COVID-19. On the study more broadly: The analysed material was cDNA or gDNA that came from T cells, B-cell-depleted T cells, or PBMCs.

There are 17 residues in the CDR3. CDR1 and CDR2 from the germline V gene are SGHTA and FQGNSA. V lost 1 base and J lost 0; bases outside the gene matches: 5. Libraries were prepared by immunoSEQ multiplex PCR; TCRdb keeps only in-frame clonotypes and omits some of them. The table includes 45,000 to 55,000 clones, less than 85% detected once. The sequence was obtained from a human donor in a cohort sampled during active COVID-19. The chain links TRBV7-2 to TRBJ2-3, with 9 bases that match TRBD2. The sample comprised peripheral blood. The CDR3 DNA follows: TGTGCCAGCAGCTTAGTCCGGCTAGCGGGGAGCACAGATACGCAGTATTTT. It is translated as CASSLVRLAGSTDTQYF. Drawing the rest from reference TRBV7-2 and TRBJ2-3, the complete variable domain is GAGVSQSPSNKVTEKGKDVELRCDPISGHTALYWYRQSLGQGLEFLIYFQGNSAPDKSGLPSDRFSAERTGGSVSTLTIQRTQQEDSAVYLCASSLVRLAGSTDTQYFGPGTRLTVL.